The clone carrying this TCR beta chain was seen a handful of times. The junction had 1 base not matched to a gene; V was cut back by 0 bases and J by 3 bases. The germline V gene encodes CDR1 SQVTM and CDR2 ANQGSEA. The CDR3 extends over 14 amino acids. The source of the sample is a study of blood T cell repertoires in COVID-19. Study context: Acute and convalescent COVID-19 samples came from the United States, Italy and Spain. PBMCs, B-cell-depleted T cells, or T cells provided the cDNA or gDNA that made up the material.

The repertoire was sequenced with immunoSEQ multiplex PCR; TCRdb's copy has only in-frame clones and lacks some. The data contain 15,000 to 20,000 clones, 88% of them seen just once; the ten biggest clones take up roughly 3.1%. The sequenced sample was peripheral blood. The sequence derives from a human donor in a cohort sampled during active COVID-19. J is TRBJ2-1 and V is TRBV29-1; TRBD1 aligns across 8 bases. The CDR3 protein is CSVEDGQGYNEQFF. The CDR3 DNA reads as TGCAGCGTTGAAGACGGACAGGGCTACAATGAGCAGTTCTTC.